The clone carrying this T cell receptor beta chain was observed a few times. The antigen remains undetermined. The Oncomine TCR Beta short-read assay was applied to DNA of cultured CD4+ T cells. Using its own MiXCR run on the PCR reads, TCRdb lists one record per CDR3 protein. The data contain 9,500 to 15,000 distinct CDR3 sequences, around 61% of them singletons. The data stem from a study of vaccination and CD4 T cells after COVID-19. Treatment reported: 10-day PBMC culture with coronavirus spike peptide pools or control peptides (ViraFEST assay). V gave up 1 base and J gave up 0 bases, with 7 bases separating them. Germline V gene sequence: CDR1 DFQATT, CDR2 SNEGSKA (reference sequence). CDR3 length equals 15 residues.

V and J are TRBV20-1 and TRBJ2-6; D remains ambiguous. The receptor was derived from a human donor who had recovered from COVID-19. Sequenced sample: CD4+ T cells from blood, cultured in vitro. The CDR3 is CSARVPTSGANVLTF. In DNA form, the CDR3 reads TGCAGTGCTAGAGTGCCGACCTCTGGGGCCAACGTCCTGACTTTC.